This entry describes one TCR beta chain. Its antigen remains unknown. Researchers reported that TCR beta cDNA libraries carried unique molecular identifiers. From the PCR reads, TCRdb called clonotypes with MiXCR, one entry per CDR3 protein. Among fewer than 850,000 distinct CDR3 sequences listed, less than 35% were seen once. This record comes from a study of post-analysis software for immune sequencing data. Overall study context: The patients showed relapsing-remitting, secondary progressive and progressive-relapsing multiple sclerosis courses. Overall study results and limits: Significantly lower normalized Chao1 diversity was seen in multiple sclerosis patients than in controls. When patients were compared with controls, a handful of TRBV segments were more frequent, TRBV5-6, TRBV5-1 and TRBV20-1 among them.

The length of the CDR3 is 13 residues. The germline CDR1 and CDR2 sequences are SNHLY and FYNNEI. V was shortened by 6 bases and J by 3 bases, with 12 bases between the two germline ends. The sequence was collected from a girl aged 5 to 17 with multiple sclerosis. V gene TRBV2 combines with J gene TRBJ2-7, with D perhaps being TRBD1 or TRBD2 (5 bases each). Sequenced sample: blood. DNA for the CDR3: TGTGCCAGCAGAAGGGGACCGAGCTACGAGCAGTACTTC. Translated: CASRRGPSYEQYF.